This T cell receptor (beta chain) comes out of a study of early T cells in non-severe SARS-CoV-2 infection. Deletions cut 2 bases from V and 0 bases from J, with 8 bases between. The CDR3 has 14 amino acids. The germline gives CDR1 KGHSH, CDR2 LQKENI. Unique molecular identifier tags were affixed to discrete cDNA molecules. TCRdb redid the calling of the 5' RACE reads with MiXCR, one entry per CDR3 protein. The table shows about 63,000 distinct CDR3 sequences, with under 15% occurring only once. This clonotype occurred many times. The chain is built from TRBV18 and TRBJ2-7, with D maybe TRBD1 (5 bases). Specimen: whole blood. The source of this sequence is an adult who was a healthcare worker with PCR-confirmed SARS-CoV-2 infection or an uninfected control (not recorded which). The CDR3 nucleotides read TGTGCCAGCTCACCAAAGACAGACTCCTACGAGCAGTACTTC. Its protein is CASSPKTDSYEQYF.